This is a list of T cell receptor beta chains from one sample in a study of STAT5B mutations in CD4+ large granular lymphocyte leukemia. Sequencing was performed with immunoSEQ multiplex PCR; in TCRdb, only in-frame clones are kept and a portion is missing. The data contain some 4,000 clones, over 60% of them singletons. Sequencing used PBMCs. Receptors originate from a man aged 65 to 85 with CD4+ T-cell large granular lymphocyte leukemia. The CDR3 runs from the conserved cysteine through the conserved F or W. The D gene is left open where the match is weak. A row's size may be missing; if present it is once, few, many or a size class.

J gene: TRBJ1-2; clone size: NA; D gene: NA; V gene: TRBV6-1; CDR3 protein: CASSPDPVPNYGYTF; CDR3 DNA: TGTGCCAGCTCGCCTGACCCTGTACCGAACTATGGCTACACCTTC
J gene: TRBJ2-6; clone size: NA; D gene: NA; V gene: TRBV6-5; CDR3 protein: CAARQMYSGANVLTF; CDR3 DNA: TGTGCCGCCCGACAGATGTACTCTGGGGCCAACGTCCTGACTTTC
J gene: TRBJ2-7; clone size: medium-sized; D gene: NA; V gene: TRBV27; CDR3 protein: CASSLAHSVEQYF; CDR3 DNA: TGTGCCAGCAGTTTAGCGCACTCGGTGGAGCAGTACTTC
J gene: TRBJ1-1; clone size: hyperexpanded; D gene: NA; V gene: TRBV30; CDR3 protein: CAWIMNTEAFF; CDR3 DNA: TGTGCCTGGATTATGAACACTGAAGCTTTCTTT
J gene: TRBJ2-5; clone size: NA; D gene: TRBD2; V gene: TRBV6-1; CDR3 protein: CASSEAAGGLETQYF; CDR3 DNA: TGTGCCAGCAGTGAAGCAGCGGGGGGGCTGGAGACCCAGTACTTC
J gene: TRBJ1-1; clone size: few; D gene: TRBD1; V gene: TRBV4-1; CDR3 protein: CASRRQGANTEAFF; CDR3 DNA: TGCGCCAGCAGGAGACAGGGAGCTAACACTGAAGCTTTCTTT
J gene: TRBJ1-5; clone size: few; D gene: NA; V gene: TRBV27; CDR3 protein: CASSQWGNQPQHF; CDR3 DNA: TGTGCCAGCAGTCAGTGGGGCAATCAGCCCCAGCATTTT
J gene: TRBJ1-1; clone size: NA; D gene: TRBD1; V gene: TRBV19; CDR3 protein: CASSTDRVTEAFF; CDR3 DNA: TGTGCCAGTAGTACAGACAGGGTCACTGAAGCTTTCTTT
J gene: TRBJ1-2; clone size: NA; D gene: TRBD1; V gene: TRBV6-1; CDR3 protein: CASSRGSSNYGYTF; CDR3 DNA: TGTGCCAGCAGCAGGGGGTCCTCTAACTATGGCTACACCTTC
J gene: TRBJ1-1; clone size: once; D gene: NA; V gene: TRBV28; CDR3 protein: CASSSRGADTEAFF; CDR3 DNA: TGTGCCAGCTCCTCGAGGGGCGCAGACACTGAAGCTTTCTTT
J gene: TRBJ2-7; clone size: NA; D gene: NA; V gene: TRBV7-9; CDR3 protein: CASSSVRGYEQYF; CDR3 DNA: TGTGCCAGCAGCTCGGTGAGAGGGTACGAGCAGTACTTC
J gene: TRBJ2-3; clone size: NA; D gene: TRBD1; V gene: TRBV7-9; CDR3 protein: CASSSRDRPPDTQYF; CDR3 DNA: TGTGCCAGCAGCTCCCGGGACAGACCCCCAGATACGCAGTATTTT
J gene: TRBJ2-7; clone size: NA; D gene: TRBD2; V gene: TRBV27; CDR3 protein: CASSAGGWKYEQYF; CDR3 DNA: TGTGCCAGCAGCGCGGGAGGTTGGAAATACGAGCAGTACTTC
J gene: TRBJ2-1; clone size: NA; D gene: TRBD2; V gene: TRBV5-1; CDR3 protein: CASSFVGLAGLSSYNEQFF; CDR3 DNA: TGCGCCAGCAGCTTTGTGGGACTAGCGGGCCTTAGCTCCTACAATGAGCAGTTCTTC
J gene: TRBJ2-7; clone size: medium-sized; D gene: NA; V gene: TRBV5-5; CDR3 protein: CASSLGQGWYF; CDR3 DNA: TGTGCCAGCAGCTTGGGTCAGGGATGGTACTTC